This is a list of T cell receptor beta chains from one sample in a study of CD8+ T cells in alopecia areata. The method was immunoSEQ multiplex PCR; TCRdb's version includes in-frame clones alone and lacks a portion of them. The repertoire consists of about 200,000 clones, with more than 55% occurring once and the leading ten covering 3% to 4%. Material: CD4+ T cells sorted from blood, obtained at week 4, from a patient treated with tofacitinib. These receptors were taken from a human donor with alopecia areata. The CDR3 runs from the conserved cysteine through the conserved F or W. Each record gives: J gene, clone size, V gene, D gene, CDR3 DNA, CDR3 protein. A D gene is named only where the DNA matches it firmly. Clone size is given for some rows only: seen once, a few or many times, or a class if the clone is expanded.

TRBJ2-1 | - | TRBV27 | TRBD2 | TGTGCCAGCTCGGGACTAGCGGGGGGGAAAAATGAGCAGTTCTTC | CASSGLAGGKNEQFF
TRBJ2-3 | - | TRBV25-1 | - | TGTGCCAGCAGTGAATCTCGGAGCACAGATACGCAGTATTTT | CASSESRSTDTQYF
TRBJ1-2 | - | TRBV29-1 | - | TGCAGCGTTTCAGGCTATGGCTACACCTTC | CSVSGYGYTF
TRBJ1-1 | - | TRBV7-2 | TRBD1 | TGTGCCAGCAGCGCCAGGGGGGTTACTGAAGCTTTCTTT | CASSARGVTEAFF
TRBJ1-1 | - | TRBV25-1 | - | TGTGCCAGCAGTGAAACAGGGACCGGCACTGAAGCTTTCTTT | CASSETGTGTEAFF
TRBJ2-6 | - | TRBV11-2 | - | TGTGCCAGCAGCTTAAGGGCTACTGGGGCCAACGTCCTGACTTTC | CASSLRATGANVLTF
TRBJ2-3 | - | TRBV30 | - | TGTGCCTGGAGAAGATTGAGTAGGGGGAGCACAGATACGCAGTATTTT | CAWRRLSRGSTDTQYF
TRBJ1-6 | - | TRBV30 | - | TGTGCCTGGAGTGCTGGGGGCGGCTCACCCCTCCACTTT | CAWSAGGGSPLHF
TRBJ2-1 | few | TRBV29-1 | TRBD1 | TGCAGCGTAGGGTCACAGGGGGGTGAGCAGTTCTTC | CSVGSQGGEQFF
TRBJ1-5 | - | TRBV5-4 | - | TGTGCCAGCAGCGCGGGGGGGGGCAATCAGCCCCAGCATTTT | CASSAGGGNQPQHF
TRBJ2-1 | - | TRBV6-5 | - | TGTGCCACTATAAGCCGGGGCAATGAGCAGTTCTTC | CATISRGNEQFF
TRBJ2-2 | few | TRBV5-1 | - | TGCGCCAGCAGCCTCCGACAGACCGCCGGGGAGCTGTTTTTT | CASSLRQTAGELFF
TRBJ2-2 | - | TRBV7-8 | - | TGTGCCAGCAAAGGACACAACACCGGGGAGCTGTTTTTT | CASKGHNTGELFF
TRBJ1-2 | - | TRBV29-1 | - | TGCAGCGTTGGGAGTGGACATGGCTACACCTTC | CSVGSGHGYTF
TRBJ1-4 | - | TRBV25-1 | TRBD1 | TGTGCCAGCAGGAGAGAACGACAGGGTTGGACTGAAAAACTGTTTTTT | CASRRERQGWTEKLFF
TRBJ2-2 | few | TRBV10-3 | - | TGTGCCATCAGCAGGGGAGAGAACACCGGGGAGCTGTTTTTT | CAISRGENTGELFF
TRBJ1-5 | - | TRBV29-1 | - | TGCAGCGTTGGTTGGGGCAGGGATCAGCCCCAGCATTTT | CSVGWGRDQPQHF
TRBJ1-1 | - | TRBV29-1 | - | TGCAGCGTTGAAGATCTATCCTCCGCCGAAGCTTTCTTT | CSVEDLSSAEAFF
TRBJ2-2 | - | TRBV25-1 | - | TGTGCCAGCAGGCAGGGTTACGGAAACACCGGGGAGCTGTTTTTT | CASRQGYGNTGELFF
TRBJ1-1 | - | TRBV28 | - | TGTGCCAGCACCTTAGGTGGGGGGGGCCATCGAGCTTTCTTT | CASTLGGGGHRAFF
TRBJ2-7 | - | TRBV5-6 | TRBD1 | TGTGCCAGCAGCTTCGACAGGGGATCCTACGAGCAGTACTTC | CASSFDRGSYEQYF
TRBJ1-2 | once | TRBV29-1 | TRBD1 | TGCAGCGCAGGGGGATACGGCTACACCTTC | CSAGGYGYTF
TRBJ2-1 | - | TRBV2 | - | TGTGCCAGCTGGTGGGGGGCGGGTGAGCAGTTCTTC | CASWWGAGEQFF
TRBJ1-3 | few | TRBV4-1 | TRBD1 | TGCGCCAGCAGCCAAGAAGGGACAGGGGCTAATCGTAACACCATATATTTT | CASSQEGTGANRNTIYF
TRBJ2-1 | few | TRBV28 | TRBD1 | TGTGCCAGCAGTTCGGGGACAGGGTTCTCCTACAATGAGCAGTTCTTC | CASSSGTGFSYNEQFF
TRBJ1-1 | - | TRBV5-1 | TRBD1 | TGCGCCAGCAGCTTCGCGGACAGGGGTTCGTTGAACACTGAAGCTTTCTTT | CASSFADRGSLNTEAFF
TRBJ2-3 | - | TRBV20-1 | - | TGCAGTGCCAGTCTTAGGGATACGCAGTATTTT | CSASLRDTQYF
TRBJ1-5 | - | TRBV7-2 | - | TGTGCCAGCAGCTTAGGGCCGGGGAGCAATCAGCCCCAGCATTTT | CASSLGPGSNQPQHF
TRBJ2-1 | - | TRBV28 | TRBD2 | TGTGCCAGCAGTATAGCGGGGGGGGAACACAATGAGCAGTTCTTC | CASSIAGGEHNEQFF
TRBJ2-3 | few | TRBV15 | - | TGTGCCACCAGCCGGACAGGGAGGGGGACAGATACGCAGTATTTT | CATSRTGRGTDTQYF
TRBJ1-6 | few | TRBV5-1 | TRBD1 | TGCGCCAGCAGCTTGATGGACAGGGAGAGTTCACCCCTCCACTTT | CASSLMDRESSPLHF
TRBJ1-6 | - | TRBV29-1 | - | TGCAGCGTTGCGGAACACCTAAAGAATTCACCCCTCCACTTT | CSVAEHLKNSPLHF
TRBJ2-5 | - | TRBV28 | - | TGTGCCAGCAGTTTAAGGGAAGAGACCCAGTACTTC | CASSLREETQYF
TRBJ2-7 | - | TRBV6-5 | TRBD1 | TGTGCCAGCACATCCCCAGGGGGCCCCTACGAGCAGTACTTC | CASTSPGGPYEQYF
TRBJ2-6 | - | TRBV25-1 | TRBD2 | TGTGCCAGCAGTGGCGGACTAGCGGGGGGGCGAGGGGCCAGCGTCCTGACTTTC | CASSGGLAGGRGASVLTF
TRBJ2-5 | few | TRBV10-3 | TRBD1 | TGTGCCATCAGTGAGGAGGGACAGCTGGAGACCCAGTACTTC | CAISEEGQLETQYF
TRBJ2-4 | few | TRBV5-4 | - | TGTGCCAGCAGCGGGGAGACAGAAAACATTCAGTACTTC | CASSGETENIQYF
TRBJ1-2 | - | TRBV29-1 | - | TGCAGCGTTGATGGGACGGCATCCAACTATGGCTACACCTTC | CSVDGTASNYGYTF
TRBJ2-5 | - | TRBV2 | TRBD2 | TGTGCCGTGAATGATGGCGGGGGTCAAGAGACCCAGTACTTC | CAVNDGGGQETQYF
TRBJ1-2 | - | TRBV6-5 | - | TGTGCCACCCAAAAAGGGGTGAACTATGGCTACACCTTC | CATQKGVNYGYTF
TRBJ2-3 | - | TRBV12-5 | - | TGTGCTAGTGGGGCCACCACAGATACGCAGTATTTT | CASGATTDTQYF
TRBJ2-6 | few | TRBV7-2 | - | TGTGCCAGCAGGCCAGACAGAATGGGGGCCAACGTCCTGACTTTC | CASRPDRMGANVLTF
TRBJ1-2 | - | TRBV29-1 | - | TGCAGCGTTGACTACAGGACCGCGGATGGCTACACCTTC | CSVDYRTADGYTF
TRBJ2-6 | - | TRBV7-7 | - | TGTGCTAGCAGCTTGGGAGACTTCTCTGGGGCCAACGTCCTGACTTTC | CASSLGDFSGANVLTF
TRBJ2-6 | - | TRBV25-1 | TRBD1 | TGTGCCAGCAGGGAAACAGGGGACGGGGCCAACGTCCTGACTTTC | CASRETGDGANVLTF
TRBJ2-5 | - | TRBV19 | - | TGTGCCAGTAGTAACGGTCCAGCCCAAGAGACCCAGTACTTC | CASSNGPAQETQYF
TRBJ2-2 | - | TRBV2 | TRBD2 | TGTGCCAGCAGTGCTAGCGGGGGGGACACCGGGGAGCTGTTTTTT | CASSASGGDTGELFF
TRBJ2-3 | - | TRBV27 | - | TGTGCCATCGGCCAAGGTACAGATACGCAGTATTTT | CAIGQGTDTQYF
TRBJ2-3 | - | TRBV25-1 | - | TGTGCCAGCAGTCGGCGCGCAGGGCGGACAGATACGCAGTATTTT | CASSRRAGRTDTQYF
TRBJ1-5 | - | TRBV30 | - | TGTGCCTGGAGTGTACAGGATAGGCAGCCCCAGCATTTT | CAWSVQDRQPQHF
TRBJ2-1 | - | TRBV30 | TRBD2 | TGTGCCTGGAGTGTATGGGACTATACCGACAATGAGCAGTTCTTC | CAWSVWDYTDNEQFF
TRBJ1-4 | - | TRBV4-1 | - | TGCGCCAGCAGCAACCTAGGACCGGGACCCAATGAAAAACTGTTTTTT | CASSNLGPGPNEKLFF
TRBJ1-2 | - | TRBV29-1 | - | TGCAGCGTTGTGAGGGGAGCCGCTACAAATGGGGGCTACACCTTC | CSVVRGAATNGGYTF
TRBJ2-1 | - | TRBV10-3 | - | TGTGCCATCAGTGAGTCGGACTACTCTGGTGAGCAGTTCTTC | CAISESDYSGEQFF
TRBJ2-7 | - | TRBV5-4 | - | TGTGCCAGCAGCTTGGAAGCCTACGAGCAGTACTTC | CASSLEAYEQYF
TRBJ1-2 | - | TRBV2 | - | TGTGCCAGCAGTGTTGACAGAAACTATGGCTACACCTTC | CASSVDRNYGYTF
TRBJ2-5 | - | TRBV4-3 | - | TGCGCCAGCAGCCAAGACCGCGAAGAGACCCAGTACTTC | CASSQDREETQYF
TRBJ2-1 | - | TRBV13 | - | TGTGCCAGCCGCCGATTGGGTCGTGGCAATGAGCAGTTCTTC | CASRRLGRGNEQFF
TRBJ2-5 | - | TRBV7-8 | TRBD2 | TGTGCCAGCAGCCGGGGACTAGCGGAGACCCAGTACTTC | CASSRGLAETQYF